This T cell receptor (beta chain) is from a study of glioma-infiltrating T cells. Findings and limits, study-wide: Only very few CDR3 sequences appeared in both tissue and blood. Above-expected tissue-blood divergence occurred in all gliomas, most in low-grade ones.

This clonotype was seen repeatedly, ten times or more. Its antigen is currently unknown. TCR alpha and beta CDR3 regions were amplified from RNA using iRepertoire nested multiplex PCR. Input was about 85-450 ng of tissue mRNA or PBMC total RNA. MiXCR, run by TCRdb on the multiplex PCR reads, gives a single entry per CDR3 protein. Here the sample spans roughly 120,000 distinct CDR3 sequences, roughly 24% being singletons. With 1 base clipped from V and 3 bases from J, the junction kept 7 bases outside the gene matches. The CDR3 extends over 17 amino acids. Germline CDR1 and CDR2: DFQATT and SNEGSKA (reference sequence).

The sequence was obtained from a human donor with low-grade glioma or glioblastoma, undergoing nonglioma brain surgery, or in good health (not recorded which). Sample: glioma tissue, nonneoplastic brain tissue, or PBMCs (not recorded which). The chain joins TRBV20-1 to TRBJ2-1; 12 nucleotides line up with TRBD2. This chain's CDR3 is CSARGPGTSGHYNEQFF. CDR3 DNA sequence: TGCAGTGCTAGAGGACCCGGGACTAGCGGGCACTACAATGAGCAGTTCTTC.